A single sample gave rise to the 30 T cell receptor beta chains below, sequenced in a study of blood T cell repertoires in COVID-19. Sequencing used immunoSEQ multiplex PCR; TCRdb keeps in-frame clones, though not all of them. The top ten clones hold about 25% of a sample with around 25,000 clones, roughly 83% of them seen once. The specimen was peripheral blood. The receptors here all came from a man between 65 and 85 years old with active COVID-19.

The CDR3 spells CASSDDYQETQYF. In DNA, the CDR3 is TGTGCCAGCAGTGACGACTACCAAGAGACCCAGTACTTC. The chain has TRBV2 and TRBJ2-5; D not certain. V was cut by 3 bases and J by 0 bases, with 5 bases left in between. Germline-derived CDR1 and CDR2 are SNHLY and FYNNEI. The CDR3 covers 13 residues.

This rearrangement joins TRBV5-1 to TRBJ2-3; 12 bases align to TRBD2. Germline V CDR1 and CDR2: SGHRS, YFSETQ. The CDR3 runs 18 residues. Germline trimming cut 0 bases from V and 1 base from J; bases unmatched to any gene: 6. For the CDR3, the DNA is TGCGCCAGCAGCTTGGGACTAGCGGGGGTTATAGGCACAGATACGCAGTATTTT. Protein: CASSLGLAGVIGTDTQYF.

J is TRBJ1-2 and V is TRBV9, with TRBD1 as a possible D gene (6 bases). The CDR3 has 15 amino acids. Trimming shortened V by 3 bases and J by 1 base, and 13 bases separated the two germline ends. The V gene's germline CDR1 is SGDLS and CDR2 YYNGEE. For the CDR3, the DNA is TGTGCCAGCAGCGAACAGGGCGTGGTTAACTATGGCTACACCTTC. Translation: CASSEQGVVNYGYTF. Combining the CDR3 with reference TRBV9 and TRBJ1-2 gives the whole variable domain DSGVTQTPKHLITATGQRVTLRCSPRSGDLSVYWYQQSLDQGLQFLIQYYNGEERAKGNILERFSAQQFPDLHSELNLSSLELGDSALYFCASSEQGVVNYGYTFGSGTRLTVV.

The J gene is TRBJ1-2, the V gene TRBV18; no firm D call. V lost 6 bases and J lost 3, with 8 bases in between. The CDR3 sequence is 12 residues long. CDR1 KGHSH and CDR2 LQKENI come from the germline V gene. The CDR3 region is CASSYGDYGYTF. In DNA, the CDR3 is TGTGCCAGCTCTTACGGGGACTATGGCTACACCTTC.

The rearrangement joins TRBV5-1 to TRBJ1-1; D gene ambiguous. The CDR3 has 16 residues. V lost 0 bases and J 3 bases, leaving 15 bases between the germline ends. In germline, CDR1 is SGHRS, CDR2 YFSETQ. The CDR3 loop reads CASSLGHSDGDTEAFF. As DNA, the CDR3 is TGCGCCAGCAGCTTGGGGCACTCCGACGGGGACACTGAAGCTTTCTTT.

The chain has TRBV2 and TRBJ2-5; 9 bases fit TRBD2. The CDR3 totals 15 residues. The V gene end was trimmed by 6 bases and the J gene end by 5 bases; junction bases not matched to a gene: 10. Germline loops: CDR1 SNHLY, CDR2 FYNNEI. This chain's CDR3 is CASRPKRGDFETQYF. The CDR3 coding sequence is TGTGCCAGCAGACCCAAGCGGGGGGATTTCGAGACCCAGTACTTC.

This sequence joins TRBV10-2 and TRBJ2-7; perhaps TRBD1 as D (6 bases). This CDR3 spans 12 amino acids. Looked up from germline, CDR1 is WSHSY and CDR2 is SAAADI. Between the trimmed V and J ends, which lost 8 bases and 6 bases, there was a span of 14 bases. The CDR3 spells CASGDMGLEQYF. In nucleotides, the CDR3 is TGCGCCAGCGGGGACATGGGTCTCGAGCAGTACTTC.

The rearrangement links TRBV5-6 to TRBJ1-1; weak D call: TRBD1 (5 bases). Germline V gives CDR1 SGHDT, CDR2 YYEEEE. Deletions cut 1 base from V and 0 bases from J, with 13 bases between. The CDR3 runs 16 residues. CDR3 in DNA: TGTGCCAGCAGCTTGAATCTGGGACTGCTGAACACTGAAGCTTTCTTT. As protein: CASSLNLGLLNTEAFF. The full variable domain, rest sourced from reference TRBV5-6 and TRBJ1-1, is DAGVTQSPTHLIKTRGQQVTLRCSPKSGHDTVSWYQQALGQGPQFIFQYYEEEERQRGNFPDRFSGHQFPNYSSELNVNALLLGDSALYLCASSLNLGLLNTEAFFGQGTRLTVV.

The chain combines TRBV9 with TRBJ1-2; D unresolved. This CDR3 comprises 16 residues. The V gene lost 4 bases and the J gene lost 0 bases, with 16 bases spanning the gap. Germline V CDR1 and CDR2: SGDLS, YYNGEE. CDR3 loop: CASSPHLGSTNYGYTF. CDR3 sequence (DNA): TGTGCCAGCAGCCCCCACTTGGGCAGTACTAACTATGGCTACACCTTC. Filled out from reference TRBV9 and TRBJ1-2, the complete variable domain reads DSGVTQTPKHLITATGQRVTLRCSPRSGDLSVYWYQQSLDQGLQFLIQYYNGEERAKGNILERFSAQQFPDLHSELNLSSLELGDSALYFCASSPHLGSTNYGYTFGSGTRLTVV.

The chain joins TRBV28 to TRBJ1-2; 8 bases fit TRBD1. Per germline, CDR1 MDHEN and CDR2 SYDVKM. The CDR3 totals 14 residues. The V and J ends lost 6 bases and 4 bases, in that order; junction bases with no gene match: 7. The CDR3 sequence: CASSPDRDLYGYTF. CDR3 DNA sequence: TGTGCCAGCAGCCCGGACAGGGACCTCTATGGCTACACCTTC.

The rearrangement joins TRBV9 to TRBJ1-2, with TRBD1 matching 7 bases. From germline, CDR1 is SGDLS and CDR2 YYNGEE. This CDR3 is 15 amino acids long. The junction had 9 bases not matched to a gene; V was cut back by 3 bases and J by 4 bases. CDR3 loop: CASSAHEGAVYGYTF. CDR3 sequence (DNA): TGTGCCAGCAGCGCTCATGAGGGGGCCGTCTATGGCTACACCTTC.

This chain connects TRBV5-1 to TRBJ1-4; TRBD1 matches at 9 bases. The CDR3 has 13 residues. The germline V gene encodes CDR1 SGHRS and CDR2 YFSETQ. J was trimmed by 7 bases and V by 5 bases; bases with no gene match: 3. Here the CDR3 reads CASRQGAREKLFF. The CDR3 DNA is TGCGCCAGCAGACAGGGGGCGCGTGAAAAACTGTTTTTT.

This clone was detected once. DNA of the CDR3: TGCGCCAGCAGCTTGGGGACTAGCGTCTCTCAGCAGTTCTTC. Its protein is CASSLGTSVSQQFF. The chain carries TRBV5-1 and TRBJ2-1; the match to TRBD2 covers 9 bases. The CDR3 length is 14 residues. From germline, CDR1 is SGHRS and CDR2 YFSETQ. Germline trimming cut 0 bases from V and 11 bases from J; bases unmatched to any gene: 6. Filled out from reference TRBV5-1 and TRBJ2-1, the complete variable domain reads KAGVTQTPRYLIKTRGQQVTLSCSPISGHRSVSWYQQTPGQGLQFLFEYFSETQRNKGNFPGRFSGRQFSNSRSEMNVSTLELGDSALYLCASSLGTSVSQQFFGPGTRLTVL.

V and J are TRBV25-1 and TRBJ2-3; 8 bases align to TRBD2. V lost 5 bases, J lost 6 bases, and 13 bases stayed unmatched. Germline CDR1 is MGHDK and CDR2 is SYGVNS. The CDR3 runs to 16 residues. The CDR3 sequence is CASSSLGAGEGDTQYF. The CDR3, as DNA: TGTGCCAGCAGTTCCCTCGGAGCGGGAGAGGGGGATACGCAGTATTTT.

V and J are TRBV28 and TRBJ1-2; possible D gene TRBD1, 5 bases. The CDR3 length is 14 residues. Trimming shortened V by 3 bases and J by 6 bases, and 14 bases separated the two germline ends. Looked up from germline, CDR1 is MDHEN and CDR2 is SYDVKM. CDR3 in DNA: TGTGCCAGCAGTTTGGGGGGGAGTGGGAATGGCTACACCTTC. It yields the protein CASSLGGSGNGYTF.

The chain couples TRBV28 to TRBJ1-2, with 10 bases identical to TRBD1. After removal of 6 bases from V and 7 bases from J, the junction contained 8 bases not matched to a gene. Germline lookup yields CDR1 MDHEN and CDR2 SYDVKM. CDR3 length: 14 residues. CDR3 loop: CASSSPGQGFGYTF. In DNA, the CDR3 is TGTGCCAGCAGCTCACCGGGACAGGGGTTTGGCTACACCTTC.

J is TRBJ2-3 and V is TRBV5-1; 14 bases map to TRBD2. The V segment lost 3 bases and the J segment 0 bases; nucleotides outside the gene matches: 3. This CDR3 is built from 17 residues. Germline V gives CDR1 SGHRS, CDR2 YFSETQ. CDR3 in amino acids: CASSSRLAGGSTDTQYF. CDR3 DNA sequence: TGCGCCAGCAGCTCTAGACTAGCGGGGGGGAGCACAGATACGCAGTATTTT.

The chain has TRBV5-1 and TRBJ2-1; 7 bases agree with TRBD2. CDR3 length: 15 amino acids. Germline values: CDR1 SGHRS, CDR2 YFSETQ. The V segment lost 0 bases and the J segment 1 base; nucleotides outside the gene matches: 1. CDR3 amino acids: CASSLGEGSYNEQFF. In DNA form, the CDR3 reads TGCGCCAGCAGCTTGGGGGAGGGTTCCTACAATGAGCAGTTCTTC.

CDR3 residues: CASSLFRGGSYNEQFF. As DNA, the CDR3 is TGTGCCAGCAGCCTTTTTCGAGGGGGCTCCTACAATGAGCAGTTCTTC. The V and J genes are TRBV3-1 (or the pseudogene TRBV3-2) and TRBJ2-1, with D possibly matching TRBD1 (6 bases). The CDR3 is 16 residues long. CDR1 LGHDT and CDR2 YNNKEL come from the germline V gene (reference sequence). The V end lost 4 bases, the J end lost 0 bases, and 13 bases lay between the germline ends.

This clone was seen more than once but under ten times. The genes are TRBV6-5 and TRBJ2-7; D may be TRBD1 (5 bases). The V gene's germline CDR1 is MNHEY and CDR2 SVGAGI. The CDR3 runs to 16 residues. V lost 0 bases, J lost 3 bases, and 15 bases lay in between. In DNA form, the CDR3 reads TGTGCCAGCAGTTACTCGAGTGCCAGGGCTGGCTACGAGCAGTACTTC. Amino acids: CASSYSSARAGYEQYF.

This chain uses TRBV5-1 with TRBJ2-5; 11 bases match TRBD2. Germline-derived CDR1 and CDR2 are SGHRS and YFSETQ. The junction had 8 bases not matched to a gene; V was cut back by 0 bases and J by 4 bases. The CDR3 extends over 17 amino acids. CDR3 region: CASSLGDTSGGTETQYF. CDR3 coding DNA: TGCGCCAGCAGCTTGGGGGACACTAGCGGGGGTACAGAGACCCAGTACTTC.

The rearrangement uses TRBV5-1 and TRBJ1-2, with 7 positions matching TRBD1. V shed 0 bases and J 4 bases; nucleotides not matched to a gene: 9. The CDR3 spans 16 residues. Germline CDR1 and CDR2: SGHRS and YFSETQ. The DNA for the CDR3 is TGCGCCAGCAGCTTGGCCGGGACAGAAGGTGGCTATGGCTACACCTTC. Protein product: CASSLAGTEGGYGYTF.

This rearrangement joins TRBV27 to TRBJ2-3; 7 bases align to TRBD1. V gave up 4 bases and J gave up 1 base; unmatched junction bases: 2. The CDR3 has 14 residues. The germline CDR1 and CDR2 sequences are MNHEY and SMNVEV (reference sequence). The CDR3 sequence: CASSSGTGTDTQYF. In DNA form, the CDR3 reads TGTGCCAGCAGTTCCGGGACAGGCACAGATACGCAGTATTTT.

The V and J genes are TRBV5-1 and TRBJ2-7, with TRBD1 matching 9 bases. The ends lost 2 bases at V and 6 bases at J; junction bases unmatched: 15. Per germline, CDR1 SGHRS and CDR2 YFSETQ. This CDR3 contains 17 residues. CDR3 region: CASSLQPRDREGFEQYF. The CDR3 DNA is TGCGCCAGCAGCTTACAGCCGCGGGACAGGGAGGGGTTCGAGCAGTACTTC.

This clone was found once. This chain connects TRBV30 to TRBJ2-1, with 8 bases fitting TRBD2. There are 16 residues in the CDR3. Germline-derived CDR1 and CDR2 are GTSNPN and SVGIG (reference sequence). Germline trimming cut 0 bases from V and 5 bases from J; bases unmatched to any gene: 9. This chain's CDR3 is CAWSVLGLGADNEQFF. In nucleotides, the CDR3 is TGTGCCTGGAGTGTACTGGGACTAGGGGCGGACAATGAGCAGTTCTTC.

This rearrangement joins TRBV24-1 to TRBJ2-1; 9 positions agree with TRBD2. CDR3 length: 17 amino acids. V lost 5 bases and J lost 6; bases outside the gene matches: 13. In germline, CDR1 is KGHDR, CDR2 SFDVKD. As DNA, the CDR3 is TGTGCCACCAGTGTAACCTTTCGGGCGGGAGGGGCCAATGAGCAGTTCTTC. Amino acids: CATSVTFRAGGANEQFF.

The J gene is TRBJ2-7, the V gene TRBV4-1, with 11 positions matching TRBD2. This CDR3 has 15 residues. In germline, CDR1 is MGHRA, CDR2 YSYEKL. The ends lost 0 bases at V and 5 bases at J; junction bases unmatched: 3. The CDR3 nucleotides read TGCGCCAGCAGCCAAGATCTAGCGGGGGGAAACGAGCAGTACTTC. It yields the protein CASSQDLAGGNEQYF.

The chain combines TRBV7-3 with TRBJ2-1, with 8 bases aligning to TRBD2. The CDR3 contains 12 residues. V was clipped by 8 bases and J by 4 bases; unmatched bases: 1. CDR1 and CDR2 (germline): SGHTA, FQGTGA. This CDR3 is CASASGYNEQFF. The DNA for the CDR3 is TGTGCCAGCGCTAGCGGGTACAATGAGCAGTTCTTC.

This chain uses TRBV6-4 with TRBJ1-4, with D possibly TRBD1 on 6 matching bases. Trimming cost V 4 bases and J 10 bases, with 19 bases left between them. CDR1 and CDR2 (germline): MRHNA, SNTAGT. CDR3 length: 15 residues. The CDR3 nucleotides are TGTGCCAGCAGTGGCCAGACACACACAGGGCGAAAACTGTTTTTT. Its translation is CASSGQTHTGRKLFF.

The V and J genes are TRBV4-1 and TRBJ1-4; 9 bases are a match to TRBD1. Germline CDR1 and CDR2: MGHRA and YSYEKL. Trimming cost V 0 bases and J 1 base; bases outside gene matches: 9. CDR3 size: 19 residues. The CDR3: CASSQERDRAWKTNEKLFF. The CDR3 region has the DNA TGCGCCAGCAGCCAAGAGAGGGACAGGGCATGGAAAACTAATGAAAAACTGTTTTTT.